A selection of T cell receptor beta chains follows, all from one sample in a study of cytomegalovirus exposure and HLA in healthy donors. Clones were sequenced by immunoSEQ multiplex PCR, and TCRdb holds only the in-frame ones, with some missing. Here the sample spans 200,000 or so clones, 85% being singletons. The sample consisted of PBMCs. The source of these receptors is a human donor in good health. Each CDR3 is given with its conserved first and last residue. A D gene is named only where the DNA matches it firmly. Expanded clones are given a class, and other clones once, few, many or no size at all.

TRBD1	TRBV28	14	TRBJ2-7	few	TGTGCCAGCAGTCAGGGACAGCCGATCTACGAGCAGTACTTC	CASSQGQPIYEQYF
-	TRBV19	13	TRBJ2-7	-	TGTGCCAGTAAAAGCGGGCCCTCCTACGAGCAGTACTTC	CASKSGPSYEQYF
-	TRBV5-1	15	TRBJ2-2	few	TGCGCCAGCAGACTGCTAGCTATCGGTACCGGGGAGCTGTTTTTT	CASRLLAIGTGELFF
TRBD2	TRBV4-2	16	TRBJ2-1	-	TGTGCCAGCAGCCAGAGACTAGCGGGAGGGGGGAATGAGCAGTTCTTC	CASSQRLAGGGNEQFF
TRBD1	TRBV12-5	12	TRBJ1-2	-	TGTGCTAGTGGACAGACAGGGGTTGGCTACACCTTC	CASGQTGVGYTF
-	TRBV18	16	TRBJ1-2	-	TGTGCCAGCTCACCGGGCAGATCCCTGGGTAACTATGGCTACACCTTC	CASSPGRSLGNYGYTF
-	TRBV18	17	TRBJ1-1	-	TGTGCCAGCTCACCATTCGGAGTTGGCACTTTGAACACTGAAGCTTTCTTT	CASSPFGVGTLNTEAFF
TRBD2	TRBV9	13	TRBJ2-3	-	TGTGCCAGCAGCGGGGGGGGGACAGATACGCAGTATTTT	CASSGGGTDTQYF
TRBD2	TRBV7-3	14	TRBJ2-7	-	TGTGCCAGCAGCTCTAGCGGGAGGACCCACGAGCAGTACTTC	CASSSSGRTHEQYF
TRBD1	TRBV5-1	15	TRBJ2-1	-	TGCGCCAGCAGCTTGGCAGGACAGGCCTACAATGAGCAGTTCTTC	CASSLAGQAYNEQFF
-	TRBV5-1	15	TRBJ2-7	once	TGCGCCAGCAGCTTGGAGGAGGGTGAATCCTACGAGCAGTACTTC	CASSLEEGESYEQYF
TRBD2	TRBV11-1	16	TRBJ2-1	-	TGTGCCAGCAGCCCGGGACTAGCGGTTACCTACAATGAGCAGTTCTTC	CASSPGLAVTYNEQFF
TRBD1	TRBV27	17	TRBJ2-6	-	TGTGCCAGCAGCTACTGGGACAGGGTCTCTGGGGCCAACGTCCTGACTTTC	CASSYWDRVSGANVLTF
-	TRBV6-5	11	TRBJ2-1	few	TGTGCCAGCAGTAGGACGGGAGAGCAGTTCTTC	CASSRTGEQFF
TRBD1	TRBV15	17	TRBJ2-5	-	TGTGCCACCAGCAGAGCATTATTGGGACAGGGTTTACAGACCCAGTACTTC	CATSRALLGQGLQTQYF
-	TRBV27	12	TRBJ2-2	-	TGTGCCAGCAGTTACGGGAGCGGGGAGCTGTTTTTT	CASSYGSGELFF
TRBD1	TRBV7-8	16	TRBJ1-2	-	TGTGCCAGCAGCTCTCAATCGTGGACAGGCCGATATGGCTACACCTTC	CASSSQSWTGRYGYTF
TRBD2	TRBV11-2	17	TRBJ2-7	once	TGTGCCAGCAGCTCTCTAGCGGGAGGGCGCGCCCACTACGAGCAGTACTTC	CASSSLAGGRAHYEQYF
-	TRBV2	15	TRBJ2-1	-	TGTGCCAGCGCTTCACAGGGCCCAGCATACAATGAGCAGTTCTTC	CASASQGPAYNEQFF
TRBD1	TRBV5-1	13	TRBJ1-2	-	TGCGCCAGCAGCTCGTCAGGGGGAGAAGGCTACACCTTC	CASSSSGGEGYTF
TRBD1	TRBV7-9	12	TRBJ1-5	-	TGTTCCAGCAGCGGGGGGACAGGGCCCCAGCATTTT	CSSSGGTGPQHF
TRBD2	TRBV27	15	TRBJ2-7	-	TGTGCCAGCAGTTCGACCCCGGGACTAGCGGCCTCGGGGTACTTC	CASSSTPGLAASGYF
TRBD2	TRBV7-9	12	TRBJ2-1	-	TGTTCCAGAGGACTAGCGGGAGGAGAGCAGTTCTTC	CSRGLAGGEQFF
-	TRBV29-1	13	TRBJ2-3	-	TGCAGCGTTGTCCCAGAGGGCACAGATACGCAGTATTTT	CSVVPEGTDTQYF
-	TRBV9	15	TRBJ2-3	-	TGTGCCAGCAGCGTAGTCCCTAAGAGCACAGATACGCAGTATTTT	CASSVVPKSTDTQYF
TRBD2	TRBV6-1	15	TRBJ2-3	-	TGTGCCAGCAGAGAACCGGGACTAGTAGTAGATACGCAGTATTTT	CASREPGLVVDTQYF
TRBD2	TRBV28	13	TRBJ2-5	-	TGTGCCAGCAGAGGGACTAGACAAGAGACCCAGTACTTC	CASRGTRQETQYF
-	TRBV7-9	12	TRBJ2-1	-	TGTGCCAGCGCTATTTTCCAGGCTGAGCAGTTCTTC	CASAIFQAEQFF
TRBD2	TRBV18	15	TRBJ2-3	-	TGTGCCAGCTCACCACTAGCGGGCGGCACAGATACGCAGTATTTT	CASSPLAGGTDTQYF
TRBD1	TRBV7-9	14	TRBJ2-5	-	TGTGCCAGCAGCGCCGACAGGGGACAAGAGACCCAGTACTTC	CASSADRGQETQYF
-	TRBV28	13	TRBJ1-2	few	TGTGCCAGCAGCCGCGGGAGCTACTATGGCTACACCTTC	CASSRGSYYGYTF
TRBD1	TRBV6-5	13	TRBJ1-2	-	TGTGCCAGCAGTCAGCAGGGGGATCATGGCTACACCTTC	CASSQQGDHGYTF
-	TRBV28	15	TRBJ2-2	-	TGTGCCAGCAGTTGGGACTCATTATCCACCGGGGAGCTGTTTTTT	CASSWDSLSTGELFF
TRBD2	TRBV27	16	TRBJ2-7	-	TGTGCCAGCAGGCGGTCAGGCGGGACTATGAGCGACGAGCAGTACTTC	CASRRSGGTMSDEQYF
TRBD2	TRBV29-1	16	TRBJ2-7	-	TGCAGCGTTGACGTGGGGGGACTAGCGGGGCACTACGAGCAGTACTTC	CSVDVGGLAGHYEQYF
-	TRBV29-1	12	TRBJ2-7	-	TGCAGCGTTTTCGAGACTAGTCACGAGCAGTACTTC	CSVFETSHEQYF
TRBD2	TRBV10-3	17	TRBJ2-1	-	TGTGCCTCAAAGGGACCTCAGCGGGAGATTGGTTTGGATGAGCAGTTCTTC	CASKGPQREIGLDEQFF
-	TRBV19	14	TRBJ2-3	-	TGTGCCAGTAGTACACTTTCCAACTCAGATACGCAGTATTTT	CASSTLSNSDTQYF
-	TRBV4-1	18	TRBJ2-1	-	TGCGCCAGCAGTCAAGGGGGGCGCGGCGGGAGCGTAAGGAATGAGCAGTTCTTC	CASSQGGRGGSVRNEQFF
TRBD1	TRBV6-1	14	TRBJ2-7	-	TGTGCCAGCAGGGGGACAGGGGGCTCCTACGAGCAGTACTTC	CASRGTGGSYEQYF
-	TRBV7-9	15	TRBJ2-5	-	TGTGCCAGCAGCTTAGCGGGACAAAGCCAAGAGACCCAGTACTTC	CASSLAGQSQETQYF
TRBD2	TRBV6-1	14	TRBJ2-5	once	TGTGCCAGCAGTGGGTTAGCGGGAGAAGAGACCCAGTACTTC	CASSGLAGEETQYF
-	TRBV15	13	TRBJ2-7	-	TGTGCCACCAGCGGCCAACTAGACTTCGAGCAGTACTTC	CATSGQLDFEQYF
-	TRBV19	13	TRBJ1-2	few	TGTGCCAGTACCGACGGGACAACCTATGGCTACACCTTC	CASTDGTTYGYTF
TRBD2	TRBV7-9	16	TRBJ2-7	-	TGTGCCAGCAGAAAAGCGGGAGGGAGACAATCCTACGAGCAGTACTTC	CASRKAGGRQSYEQYF
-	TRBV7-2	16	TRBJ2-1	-	TGTGCCAGCAGCTTAAGAACGGGAGTCGGTTACAATGAGCAGTTCTTC	CASSLRTGVGYNEQFF
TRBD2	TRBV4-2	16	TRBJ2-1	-	TGTGCCAGCAGCCAAGTGGGGCTAGCGGGAGTCAATGAGCAGTTCTTC	CASSQVGLAGVNEQFF
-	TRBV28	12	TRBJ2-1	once	TGTGCCAGCAGTTTTGGCCGTAATGAGCAGTTCTTC	CASSFGRNEQFF
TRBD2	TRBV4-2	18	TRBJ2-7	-	TGTGCCAGCAGCCAAGATCAAGGTAGCGGGAGGGCCAGTGTCGAGCAGTACTTC	CASSQDQGSGRASVEQYF
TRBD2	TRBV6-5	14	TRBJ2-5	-	TGTGCCAGCAGTTACGGGACTATGCAAGAGACCCAGTACTTC	CASSYGTMQETQYF
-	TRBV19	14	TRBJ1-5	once	TGTGCCAGTAGTATAGTGTATAGCAATCAGCCCCAGCATTTT	CASSIVYSNQPQHF
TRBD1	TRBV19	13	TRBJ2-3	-	TGTGCCAGTAGTGAGGGGGCGACAGATACGCAGTATTTT	CASSEGATDTQYF
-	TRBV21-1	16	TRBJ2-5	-	TGTGCCAGCAGCAAATGGTGGGCGGGAGTAAACGAGACCCAGTACTTC	CASSKWWAGVNETQYF
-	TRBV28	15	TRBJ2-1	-	TGTGCCAGCAGTTTCCCCTTTACTAGATACAATGAGCAGTTCTTC	CASSFPFTRYNEQFF
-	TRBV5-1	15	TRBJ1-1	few	TGCGCCAGCAGCTTGGTTGGGCACCTGAACACTGAAGCTTTCTTT	CASSLVGHLNTEAFF
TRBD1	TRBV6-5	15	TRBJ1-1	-	TGTGCCAGCAGACTGCGACCCGACAGGGGTTCTGAAGCTTTCTTT	CASRLRPDRGSEAFF
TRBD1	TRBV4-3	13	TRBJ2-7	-	TGCGCCAGCAGCCCGGGACAGCCCTACGAGCAGTACTTC	CASSPGQPYEQYF
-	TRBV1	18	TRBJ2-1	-	TGCACCAGCAGCCGCCGGCCCTGTCTAGCGGGAGAGGGGAATGAGCAGTTCTTC	CTSSRRPCLAGEGNEQFF
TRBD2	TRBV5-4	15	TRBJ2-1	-	TGTGCCAGCAGCCCCCCGGGGGGACTAATCAATGAGCAGTTCTTC	CASSPPGGLINEQFF